This T cell receptor (beta chain) was captured by sequencing in a study of cytomegalovirus exposure and HLA in healthy donors. PCR primers comprised 60 Vbeta and 13 Jbeta primers. The data were produced by immunoSEQ multiplex PCR, yet TCRdb's version contains in-frame clones alone and is incomplete. The sample has tens of thousands of clones, around 71% seen once. V was pared by 2 bases and J by 5 bases, with 4 bases of the junction left unmatched. Germline V gene lookup returns CDR1 LNHNV and CDR2 YYDKDF (reference sequence). CDR3 length equals 15 residues. J is TRBJ2-1 and V is TRBV15; 9 positions match TRBD2. The sequenced material came from PBMCs. This receptor was obtained from a man between 60 and 70 years old in good health and CMV-seronegative. DNA for the CDR3: TGTGCCACCAGCAGACATAGCGGGAGCAACAATGAGCAGTTCTTC. This encodes CATSRHSGSNNEQFF.